The 4 T cell receptor beta chains below all came from one sample that was sequenced in a study of long-term antiretroviral therapy in people with HIV. The assay, immunoSEQ v3.0, was run at survey level. TCRdb's table, derived via immunoSEQ multiplex PCR, lists solely in-frame clones and lacks some. The sample has roughly 37,000 clones, 80% seen once. The sequencing here drew on unsorted PBMCs, taken 3.4 years after starting antiretroviral therapy. These receptors were taken from a man aged 25-45 years with HIV.

The genes are TRBV7-2 and TRBJ2-1, with no clear D. Germline CDR1 SGHTA, CDR2 FQGNSA. CDR3 length: 15 residues. V was shortened by 5 bases and J by 7 bases, with 18 bases between the two germline ends. The CDR3 sequence is CASSQSLAALNEQFF. The CDR3 region has the DNA TGTGCCAGCAGCCAATCTCTGGCGGCTCTAAATGAGCAGTTCTTC.

This chain uses TRBV5-4 with TRBJ2-7; D uncertain. This CDR3 has 14 amino acids. Germline-derived CDR1 and CDR2 are SGHNT and YYREEE (reference sequence). V shed 1 base and J shed 4 bases, with 12 bases lying between them. Here the CDR3 DNA reads TGTGCCAGCAGCTTGCCCGGTTCTCTTTACGAGCAGTACTTC. Translating gives CASSLPGSLYEQYF.

The chain recombines TRBV27 with TRBJ2-5; TRBD2 is a possible D gene (5 bases). CDR3 length equals 15 residues. The V end lost 6 bases, the J end lost 2 bases, and 16 bases lay between the germline ends. The germline CDR1 and CDR2 sequences are MNHEY and SMNVEV (reference sequence). The CDR3 bases are TGTGCCAGCAGCAAAACAAGGAGGTTACAAGAGACCCAGTACTTC. As protein: CASSKTRRLQETQYF.

J is TRBJ2-5 and V is TRBV5-1; 15 nucleotides match TRBD2. The CDR3 is 15 amino acids. In germline, CDR1 is SGHRS, CDR2 YFSETQ. The V gene end was trimmed by 5 bases and the J gene end by 5 bases; junction bases not matched to a gene: 4. The chain's CDR3 is CASRAGTSGRETQYF. The CDR3 nucleotides read TGCGCCAGCAGGGCCGGGACTAGCGGGAGGGAGACCCAGTACTTC.